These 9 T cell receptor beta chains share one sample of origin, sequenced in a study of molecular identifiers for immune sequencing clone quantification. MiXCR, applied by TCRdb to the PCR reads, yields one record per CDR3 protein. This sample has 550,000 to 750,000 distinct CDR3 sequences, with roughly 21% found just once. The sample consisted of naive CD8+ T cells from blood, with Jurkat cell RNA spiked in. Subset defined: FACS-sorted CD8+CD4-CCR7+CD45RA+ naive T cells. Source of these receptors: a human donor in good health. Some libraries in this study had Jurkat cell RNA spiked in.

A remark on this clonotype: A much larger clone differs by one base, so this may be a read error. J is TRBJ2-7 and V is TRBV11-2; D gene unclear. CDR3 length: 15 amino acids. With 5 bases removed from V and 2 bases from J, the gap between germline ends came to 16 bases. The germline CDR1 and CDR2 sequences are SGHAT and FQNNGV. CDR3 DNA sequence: TGTGCCAGCAGCCCTAGTGCGGTAAACCCCTACGAGCAGTACTTC. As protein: CASSPSAVNPYEQYF.

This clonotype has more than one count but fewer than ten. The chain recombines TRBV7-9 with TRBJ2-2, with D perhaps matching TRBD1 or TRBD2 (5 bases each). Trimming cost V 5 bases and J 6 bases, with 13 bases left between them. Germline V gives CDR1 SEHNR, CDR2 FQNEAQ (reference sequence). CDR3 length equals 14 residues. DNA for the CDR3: TGTGCCAGCAGCGATTCCCGGGACCCCGGGGAGCTGTTTTTT. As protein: CASSDSRDPGELFF.

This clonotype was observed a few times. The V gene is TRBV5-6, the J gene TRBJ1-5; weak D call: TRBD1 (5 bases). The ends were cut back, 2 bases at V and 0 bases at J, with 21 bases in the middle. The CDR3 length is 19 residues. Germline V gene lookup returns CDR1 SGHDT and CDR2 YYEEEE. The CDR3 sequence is CASSFWGSVEGTSNQPQHF. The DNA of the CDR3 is TGTGCCAGCAGCTTCTGGGGGTCGGTGGAAGGGACTAGCAATCAGCCCCAGCATTTT.

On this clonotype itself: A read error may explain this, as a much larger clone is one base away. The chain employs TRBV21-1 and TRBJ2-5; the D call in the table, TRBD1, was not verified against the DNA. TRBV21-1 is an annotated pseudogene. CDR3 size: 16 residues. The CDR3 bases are TGTGCCAGCAGCAAAGTAGCCGGGACAGGGGTAGAGACCCAGCACTTC. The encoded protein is CASSKVAGTGVETQHF.

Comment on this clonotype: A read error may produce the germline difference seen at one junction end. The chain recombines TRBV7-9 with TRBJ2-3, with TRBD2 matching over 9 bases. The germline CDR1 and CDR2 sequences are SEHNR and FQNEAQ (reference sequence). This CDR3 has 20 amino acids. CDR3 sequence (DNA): TGTGCCAGCGGCTTAGTGAAAGGTTGGGCTAGCGGGGCGCCGACAGATACGCAGTATTTT. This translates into CASGLVKGWASGAPTDTQYF.

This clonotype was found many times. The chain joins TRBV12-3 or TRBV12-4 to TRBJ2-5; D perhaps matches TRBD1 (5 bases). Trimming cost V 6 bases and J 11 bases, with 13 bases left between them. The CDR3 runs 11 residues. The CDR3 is CASRRDRKQYF. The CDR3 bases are TGTGCCAGCAGGCGTGACAGAAAACAGTACTTC.

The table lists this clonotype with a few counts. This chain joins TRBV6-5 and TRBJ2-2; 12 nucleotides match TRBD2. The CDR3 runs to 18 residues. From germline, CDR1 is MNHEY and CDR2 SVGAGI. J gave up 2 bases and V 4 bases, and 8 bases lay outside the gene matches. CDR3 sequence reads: CASSSDGLAGLNTGELFF. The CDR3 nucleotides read TGTGCCAGCAGTTCCGACGGACTAGCGGGACTTAACACCGGGGAGCTGTTTTTT.

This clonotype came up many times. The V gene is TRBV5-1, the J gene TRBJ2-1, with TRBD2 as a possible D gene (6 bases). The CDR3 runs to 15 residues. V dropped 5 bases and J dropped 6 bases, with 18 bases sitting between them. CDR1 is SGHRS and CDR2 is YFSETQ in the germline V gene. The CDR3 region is CASRPRPGDLNEQFF. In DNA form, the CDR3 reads TGCGCCAGCAGACCCCGACCGGGGGACCTCAATGAGCAGTTCTTC. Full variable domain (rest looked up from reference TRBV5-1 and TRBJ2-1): KAGVTQTPRYLIKTRGQQVTLSCSPISGHRSVSWYQQTPGQGLQFLFEYFSETQRNKGNFPGRFSGRQFSNSRSEMNVSTLELGDSALYLCASRPRPGDLNEQFFGPGTRLTVL.

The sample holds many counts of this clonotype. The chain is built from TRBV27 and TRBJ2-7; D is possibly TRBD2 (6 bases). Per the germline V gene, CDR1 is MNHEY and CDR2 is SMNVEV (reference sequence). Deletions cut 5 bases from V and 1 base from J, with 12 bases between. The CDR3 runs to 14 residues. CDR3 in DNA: TGTGCCAGCAGTCTTTACGGGGGTTCCTACGAGCAGTACTTC. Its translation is CASSLYGGSYEQYF.